This T cell receptor beta chain was found in a study of blood T cells in healthy people across ages. Study-level findings and limits: TCR beta diversity tracked closely with naive T cell percentage. In older individuals, TCR beta diversity per million T cells was lower, falling roughly linearly with age. Those diversity estimates obtained from one million T cells were thought to be underestimates.

Trimming at V came to 9 bases and at J to 4 bases, leaving 5 bases not matched to a gene. The germline V gene encodes CDR1 SNHLY and CDR2 FYNNEI. The CDR3 has 13 residues. Using a J-beta primer mix together with a sample-barcoded 5' primer, a second PCR was run for roughly 7 to 11 cycles. Using its own MiXCR run on the 5' RACE reads, TCRdb lists one record per CDR3 protein. Among roughly 800,000 distinct CDR3 sequences listed, about 37% were seen once. As regards this clonotype: Its cognate antigen is unknown.

This clonotype was obtained from a man younger than 35 in good health. The chain links TRBV2 to TRBJ2-3, with 9 bases lining up with TRBD2. Sample: blood. CDR3 bases: TGTGCCAGGAATCTAGCGGGGTCAGATACGCAGTATTTT. Its protein is CARNLAGSDTQYF.